This passage covers 12 T cell receptor beta chains from one sample sequenced in a study of CD8+ T cells in alopecia areata. Reverse transcribed after extraction, RNA yielded cDNA as the sequencing template. TCRdb keeps only in-frame clones here, not all; method: immunoSEQ multiplex PCR. Recorded here are about 1,700 clones, none singletons. The specimen sequenced was skin. These receptors originate from a C3H/HeJ mouse with alopecia areata. The MHC haplotype of this mouse line is H2-k.

The table lists this clone with a few counts. The germline and genes are mouse ones. Read data end 4 residues before the CDR3 end; the end is taken from the germline J gene. The chain combines TRBV19 with TRBJ2-5; 9 bases line up with TRBD2. Per the germline V gene, CDR1 is FNHDT and CDR2 is SITEND (reference sequence). This CDR3 region has 14 residues. Here the CDR3 reads CASTRLGEKDTQYF. CDR3 DNA (partial): TGTGCCAGCACCAGACTGGGGGAAAAAGAC.

This clone qualifies as medium-sized (0.01 to 0.1%). Germline and genes here are mouse. The CDR3 extends 4 residues past the end of the read, so its final part is completed from the germline J gene. This chain connects TRBV1 to TRBJ1-2, with 7 bases lining up with TRBD1. The CDR3 length is 15 residues. In germline, CDR1 is NSQYPW, CDR2 LRSPGD (reference sequence). The J segment lost 4 bases and the V segment lost 0 bases, leaving 5 bases of the junction unmatched. CDR3 DNA (partial): TGCACCTGCAGTGCAGAAGGGGGCAGGGGCTCC. It encodes CTCSAEGGRGS. The entire CDR3 protein is CTCSAEGGRGSDYTF.

This clone was recorded many times. Gene names and germline match the mouse. The CDR3 spells CASSQRDWGSYEQYF. CDR3 bases read: TGTGCCAGCAGCCAAAGGGACTGGGGGTCCTAT. The V call is TRBV5, the J call TRBJ2-7; 11 nucleotides agree with TRBD2. The read falls 4 residues short of the CDR3 end, and the missing part is taken from the germline J gene. The CDR3 covers 15 residues. Germline CDR1 reads LGHNA; CDR2 reads YNLKQL (reference sequence). V lost 2 bases to trimming and J lost 1 base; unmatched junction nucleotides: 1.

This clone was recorded many times. Here the gene names and germline are mouse. The read gets to within 4 residues of the CDR3 end, and the germline J gene fills in the rest. The chain is built from TRBV13-1 and TRBJ2-3, with D perhaps matching TRBD2 (5 bases). V lost 3 bases and J lost 0, with 8 bases in between. This CDR3 is 14 amino acids long. CDR1 is NSHNY and CDR2 is SYGAGN in the germline V gene. CDR3: CASSVGSSAETLYF. Incomplete CDR3 DNA: TGTGCCAGCAGTGTGGGGTCTAGTGCAGAA.

This clone has ten or more counts. The genes are named according to mouse. The read gets to within 4 residues of the CDR3 end, and the germline J gene fills in the rest. At the DNA level, this CDR3 is encoded by other sequences in the same sample as well. The chain combines TRBV13-2 with TRBJ2-5; 9 positions agree with TRBD1. Germline CDR1 NNHNN, CDR2 SYGAGS (reference sequence). Trimming removed 3 bases from V and 2 bases from J; junction bases left unmatched: 1. The CDR3 totals 14 residues. The sequenced part of the CDR3 DNA is TGTGCCAGCGGTGGGACAGGGGTCCAAGAC. The encoded protein is CASGGTGVQD. In full, the CDR3 is CASGGTGVQDTQYF.

Relative to its sample, this clone is large. Gene names are mouse gene names. The read falls 4 residues short of the CDR3 end, and the missing part is taken from the germline J gene. This chain links TRBV13-1 with TRBJ2-7; 7 nucleotides align to TRBD1. Germline values: CDR1 NSHNY, CDR2 SYGAGN. The CDR3 is made up of 13 amino acids. CDR3 sequence reads: CASSDLTGYEQYF. Partial CDR3 DNA: TGTGCCAGCAGTGACTTGACAGGGTAT.

This clone was observed many times. Germline and genes here are mouse. The read gets to within 4 residues of the CDR3 end, and the germline J gene fills in the rest. The rearrangement joins TRBV5 to TRBJ2-2, with a tentative D call TRBD2 (5 bases). Deletions cut 1 base from V and 1 base from J, with 10 bases between. The CDR3 loop spans 16 amino acids. CDR1 is LGHNA and CDR2 is YNLKQL in the germline V gene (reference sequence). The CDR3 is CASSQGLGKNTGQLYF. Incomplete CDR3 DNA: TGTGCCAGCAGCCAAGGGCTGGGAAAAAACACCGGG.

This clone was counted at least ten times. The genes are named according to mouse. The CDR3 is cut off 4 residues early in the read; its end comes from the germline J gene. The rearrangement links TRBV13-1 to TRBJ2-3; TRBD1 matches at 7 bases. In germline, CDR1 is NSHNY, CDR2 SYGAGN. V gave up 5 bases and J gave up 0 bases; unmatched junction bases: 6. This CDR3 spans 15 amino acids. This CDR3 is CASRSQGSSAETLYF. The DNA read from the CDR3 is TGTGCCAGCAGATCACAGGGGTCTAGTGCAGAA.

To note about this clone: The genes are named according to mouse. Read data end 4 residues before the CDR3 end; the end is taken from the germline J gene. The chain is built from TRBV19 and TRBJ1-1; the match to TRBD1 covers 9 bases. Germline lookup yields CDR1 FNHDT and CDR2 SITEND (reference sequence). This CDR3 spans 14 amino acids. With 4 bases clipped from V and 0 bases from J, the junction kept 1 base outside the gene matches. CDR3 region: CASSGDRANTEVFF. Incomplete CDR3 DNA: TGTGCCAGCAGTGGGGACAGGGCAAACACA.

Concerning this clone: The genes and germline here are from mouse. The CDR3 extends 4 residues past the end of the read, so its final part is completed from the germline J gene. The rearrangement uses TRBV31 and TRBJ2-7; TRBD2 aligns across 8 bases. Per the germline V gene, CDR1 is GKSSPN and CDR2 is SITVG. There are 14 residues in the CDR3. V was clipped by 0 bases and J by 3 bases; unmatched bases: 4. Incomplete CDR3 DNA: TGTGCCTGGAGTCTAGTCTGGGGGGTCTAT. Translated, it gives CAWSLVWGVY. The entire CDR3 protein reads CAWSLVWGVYEQYF. The whole variable domain, remainder taken from reference TRBV31 and TRBJ2-7, is AQTIHQWPVAEIKAVGSPLSLGCTIKGKSSPNLYWYWQATGGTLQQLFYSITVGQVESVVQLNLSASRPKDDQFILSTEKLLLSHSGFYLCAWSLVWGVYEQYFGPGTRLTVL.

This clone was seen ten or more times. Gene labels here are mouse ones. The missing CDR3 end, 3 residues past where the read stops, is filled in from the germline J gene. The chain is built from TRBV13-1 and TRBJ1-6, with D maybe TRBD1 (5 bases). TRBJ1-6 is filed as an ORF, its function uncertain. V was clipped by 2 bases and J by 9 bases, with 9 bases between them. The CDR3 totals 13 residues. From germline, CDR1 is NSHNY and CDR2 SYGAGN. The CDR3 loop is CASSEAGSSPLYF. CDR3 DNA, as far as it was read: TGTGCCAGCAGTGAGGCAGGGAGTTCGCCC.

As concerns this clone: Gene names are the mouse ones. The read finishes 4 residues shy of the CDR3 end, and the germline J gene is used to complete it. V usage is TRBV13-1 and J usage is TRBJ2-1, with 11 bases lining up with TRBD2. CDR3 length: 16 residues. Germline V gene data show CDR1 as NSHNY and CDR2 as SYGAGN. After removal of 1 base from V and 4 bases from J, the junction contained 4 bases not matched to a gene. This CDR3 reads CASSDTGTGGYAEQFF. CDR3 bases read: TGTGCCAGCAGTGATACCGGGACTGGGGGTTATGCT.